Listed here is a single T cell receptor (beta chain). This specimen belongs to a study of blood T cell repertoires in COVID-19. Study at large: T cells, B-cell-depleted T cells, or PBMCs provided the cDNA or gDNA that served as material.

Original handling: Amplification of reference gene primers provided the estimated nucleated cell counts. Here immunoSEQ multiplex PCR was the method, and the copy in TCRdb shows in-frame clones only, minus some. V, J and clone size reflect that table, while D and trimming were determined from the DNA. The sample lists fewer than 200,000 clones; approximately 84% were seen once. What was sequenced was peripheral blood. This sequence was found in a middle-aged man who had recovered from COVID-19.

In nucleotides, the CDR3 is TGTGCCACCAGTGACCGGGACACCTCCTACAATGAGCAGTTCTTC. It encodes CATSDRDTSYNEQFF. The rearrangement links TRBV24-1 to TRBJ2-1; a weak D match, TRBD1 (6 bases). Germline CDR1 and CDR2: KGHDR and SFDVKD. The CDR3 loop spans 15 amino acids. Trimming removed 4 bases from V and 0 bases from J, with 9 bases in between.